Shown below are 6 T cell receptor beta chains from a single sample sequenced in a study of post-analysis software for immune sequencing data. The study, taken as a whole, reports: Five or six TRBV segments, including TRBV5-6, TRBV5-1 and TRBV20-1, were more frequent in patients than controls.

Their cognate antigens are unknown. Included in the TCR beta cDNA libraries were unique molecular identifiers. Using its own MiXCR run on the PCR reads, TCRdb lists one record per CDR3 protein. The sample gives 350,000 to 500,000 distinct CDR3 sequences, more than 30% of which show up once; less than 10% is in the top ten. Sequencing used blood. The receptors here all came from a girl aged 2-10 years with multiple sclerosis.

This chain uses TRBV6-2 or TRBV6-3 with TRBJ2-7; no clear D gene. The CDR3 runs 11 residues. CDR1 MNHEY and CDR2 SVGEGT come from the germline V gene. The CDR3 nucleotides read TGTGCAGTTAGACGGAACTACGAGCAGTACTTC. Amino acids: CAVRRNYEQYF.

The chain employs TRBV29-1 and TRBJ2-1; 7 bases fit TRBD1. The CDR3 spans 15 residues. The V and J ends lost 6 bases and 4 bases, in that order; junction bases with no gene match: 12. CDR1 SQVTM and CDR2 ANQGSEA come from the germline V gene. The CDR3 here is CSVTEGQKAYNEQFF. CDR3 in DNA: TGCAGCGTGACCGAGGGACAGAAAGCATACAATGAGCAGTTCTTC.

The chain carries TRBV28 and TRBJ1-5; D gene unclear. The CDR3 has 13 amino acids. V lost 5 bases and J 6 bases, leaving 11 bases between the germline ends. Per the germline V gene, CDR1 is MDHEN and CDR2 is SYDVKM. In nucleotides, the CDR3 is TGTGCCAGCAGTACGCCTGGTGCTCAGCCCCAGCATTTT. Its protein product is CASSTPGAQPQHF.

V gene TRBV29-1 combines with J gene TRBJ2-4, with TRBD2 as a possible D gene (5 bases). Trimming cost V 5 bases and J 7 bases, with 9 bases left between them. CDR1 is SQVTM, CDR2 ANQGSEA, per germline. The CDR3 spans 11 residues. CDR3 in DNA: TGCAGCGTTCGTCCGGGGAACATTCAGTACTTC. This translates into CSVRPGNIQYF.

The sample holds a few counts of this clonotype. V and J are TRBV20-1 and TRBJ2-7, with TRBD2 identical over 7 bases. V dropped 3 bases and J dropped 0; count of bases not matched to a gene: 2. CDR1 is DFQATT and CDR2 is SNEGSKA in the germline V gene (reference sequence). This CDR3 is built from 13 residues. The CDR3 reads CSASSGYSYEQYF. The DNA for the CDR3 is TGCAGTGCTAGTAGCGGGTACTCCTACGAGCAGTACTTC.

This clonotype showed up just a few times. The V call is TRBV20-1, the J call TRBJ2-7; D may be TRBD2 (5 bases). Trimming left V 3 bases short and J 3 bases short, with 12 bases between. Germline CDR1 reads DFQATT; CDR2 reads SNEGSKA (reference sequence). This CDR3 region has 13 residues. This CDR3 is CSASLGAHYEQYF. For the CDR3, the DNA is TGCAGTGCTAGTCTGGGAGCGCACTACGAGCAGTACTTC.